This is a list of T cell receptor beta chains from one sample in a study of blood T cell repertoires in COVID-19. TCRdb's copy holds only in-frame clones and misses some; the assay was immunoSEQ multiplex PCR. The data show approximately 28,000 clones, 87% seen once. The specimen sequenced was peripheral blood. These receptors were obtained from a man between 60 and 75 years old with active COVID-19. Each CDR3 is given with its conserved first and last residue. Fields, in order: CDR3 length, D gene, J gene, V gene, CDR3 DNA, CDR3 protein. The D gene is left open where the match is weak.

16 TRBD2 TRBJ2-7 TRBV2 TGTGCCAGCAGTGACAAGCTGGGGGCTAGCGGGTACGAGCAGTACTTC CASSDKLGASGYEQYF
16 TRBD2 TRBJ2-3 TRBV5-4 TGTGCCAGCAGTCCGGGGGGGACGCCTAGCACAGATACGCAGTATTTT CASSPGGTPSTDTQYF
14 NA TRBJ2-2 TRBV5-8 TGTGCCAGCAGCTCTGCGGGGTCCACCGGGGAGCTGTTTTTT CASSSAGSTGELFF
14 TRBD1 TRBJ2-7 TRBV18 TGTGCCAGCTCCTCCGGGACAGGTTCCTACGAGCAGTACTTC CASSSGTGSYEQYF
12 NA TRBJ1-5 TRBV28 TGTGCCAGCAATTACGGTGATCAGCCCCAGCATTTT CASNYGDQPQHF
15 TRBD2 TRBJ2-5 TRBV5-1 TGCGCCAGCAGCGCCTCTAGCGGGGGGCAAGAGACCCAGTACTTC CASSASSGGQETQYF
15 NA TRBJ1-4 TRBV5-1 TGCGCCAGCAGCTTGGTTGCAGGAACGCCCGAAAAACTGTTTTTT CASSLVAGTPEKLFF
13 NA TRBJ2-1 TRBV11-3 TGTGCCAGCAGCTTAAGGGTTGGAGGTCCTAAGTTCTTC CASSLRVGGPKFF
13 NA TRBJ1-1 TRBV11-3 TGTGCCAGCAGCCGGAGAGTCGACACTGAAGCTTTCTTT CASSRRVDTEAFF
13 NA TRBJ1-4 TRBV28 TGTGCCAGCAGTTTAGCGGGAGAGGAAAAACTGTTTTTT CASSLAGEEKLFF
13 TRBD1 TRBJ1-1 TRBV19 TGTGCCAGTAATCGGGACAGGGGAGGTGAAGCTTTCTTT CASNRDRGGEAFF
20 NA TRBJ1-4 TRBV3-1/TRBV3-2 TGTGCCAGCAGCCAACCCTATCCAAACCCTGATAATGTGGAGTCAAGAAAACTGTTTTTT CASSQPYPNPDNVESRKLFF